A single TCR beta chain is shown here with its context. This record belongs to a study of a mutant IDH1 vaccine in newly diagnosed glioma. Study-wide background: Treated patients had a mean age of about 37 years and a sex split that was approximately 62% male and around 38% female. Patients got radiotherapy, temozolomide, or both beforehand, and most got both.

Libraries were prepared by immunoSEQ multiplex PCR; TCRdb keeps only in-frame clonotypes and omits some of them. The data show around 50,000 clones, 75% to 90% seen once. Documented time point: baseline, week 1 (first vaccination visit). Treatment indicated: pre-vaccination baseline after standard-of-care therapy. Diagnosis in the donors showed new WHO grade 3 or 4 astrocytomas that were IDH1-mutant and ATRX-lost. CDR3 length: 14 residues. Germline assignment: CDR1 LNHDA and CDR2 SQIVND (reference sequence). V was pared by 7 bases and J by 0 bases, with 12 bases between. The sample consisted of PBMCs, taken from a glioma patient treated with radiotherapy, temozolomide or both. This receptor was taken from a man aged 40-49 years with glioma. This sequence joins TRBV19 and TRBJ1-1, with a possible D match to TRBD1 (5 bases). Here the CDR3 reads CASNFGALNTEAFF. The CDR3 nucleotides are TGTGCCAGTAATTTTGGGGCTCTGAACACTGAAGCTTTCTTT.